This T cell receptor (beta chain) was captured by sequencing in a study of T cell responses to AZD1222 COVID-19 vaccine. Broader study findings: It should be noted that donors were predominantly white British and more often female, and clonal diversity was possibly underestimated. Spike-specific TCR breadth and depth went up after people got two AZD1222 doses. After the peak T cell response, and only then, were repertoires sampled.

Data came from immunoSEQ multiplex PCR; TCRdb stores just in-frame clones and leaves some out. The profile shows roughly 180,000 clones, 87% of them singletons. A remark on this clone: Its specificity is unknown.

Germline lookup yields CDR1 WNHNN and CDR2 SYGVQD (reference sequence). Trimming removed 1 base at V and 10 bases at J, with 14 bases between. The CDR3 length is 15 residues. The V call is TRBV10-1, the J call TRBJ1-6, with D perhaps TRBD1 (5 bases). The clonotype was recovered from an adult in good health. The sequencing used peripheral blood, collected on day 0 of MenACWY control vaccination. The CDR3 nucleotides read TGCGCCAGCAGTGAGTTGGGGCTTTGGGAGTCACCCCTCCACTTT. Translation gives CASSELGLWESPLHF.